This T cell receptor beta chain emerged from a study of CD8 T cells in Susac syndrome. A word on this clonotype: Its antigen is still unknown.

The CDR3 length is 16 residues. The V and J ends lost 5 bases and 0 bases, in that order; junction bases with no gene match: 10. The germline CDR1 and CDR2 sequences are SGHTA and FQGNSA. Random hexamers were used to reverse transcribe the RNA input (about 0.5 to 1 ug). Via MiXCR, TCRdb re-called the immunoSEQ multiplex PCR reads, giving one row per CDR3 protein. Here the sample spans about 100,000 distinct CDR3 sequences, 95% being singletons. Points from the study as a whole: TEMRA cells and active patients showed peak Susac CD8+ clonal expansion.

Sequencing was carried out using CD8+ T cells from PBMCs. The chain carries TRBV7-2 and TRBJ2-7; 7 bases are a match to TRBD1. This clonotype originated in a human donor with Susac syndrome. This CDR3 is CASSPWTGPSSYEQYF. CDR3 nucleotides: TGTGCCAGCAGCCCCTGGACAGGTCCGAGCTCCTACGAGCAGTACTTC.